The source of this T cell receptor beta chain is a study of blood T cell repertoires in COVID-19. At the level of the study: Samples came from the United States, Italy and Spain, spanning acute and convalescent COVID-19. The cDNA or gDNA used as material had been derived from T cells, B-cell-depleted T cells, or PBMCs.

Original processing methods: Researchers report that nucleated cell counts were estimated from reference gene primer amplification. Measured with immunoSEQ multiplex PCR; TCRdb has only the in-frame clones, and not every one. V, J and clone size reflect that table, while D and trimming were determined from the DNA. The data hold around 280,000 clones, with around 90% observed a single time. The CDR3 length is 11 residues. With 2 bases removed from V and 2 bases from J, the gap between germline ends came to 3 bases. The germline V gene has CDR1 DFQATT and CDR2 SNEGSKA (reference sequence). The rearrangement uses TRBV20-1 and TRBJ2-5, with D uncertain. Sequenced: PBMCs or T cells enriched from blood (not recorded which). The TCR sequence derives from a woman aged 40 to 50 who had recovered from COVID-19. Here the CDR3 reads CSARLQETQYF. Here the CDR3 DNA reads TGCAGTGCTAGATTACAAGAGACCCAGTACTTC.